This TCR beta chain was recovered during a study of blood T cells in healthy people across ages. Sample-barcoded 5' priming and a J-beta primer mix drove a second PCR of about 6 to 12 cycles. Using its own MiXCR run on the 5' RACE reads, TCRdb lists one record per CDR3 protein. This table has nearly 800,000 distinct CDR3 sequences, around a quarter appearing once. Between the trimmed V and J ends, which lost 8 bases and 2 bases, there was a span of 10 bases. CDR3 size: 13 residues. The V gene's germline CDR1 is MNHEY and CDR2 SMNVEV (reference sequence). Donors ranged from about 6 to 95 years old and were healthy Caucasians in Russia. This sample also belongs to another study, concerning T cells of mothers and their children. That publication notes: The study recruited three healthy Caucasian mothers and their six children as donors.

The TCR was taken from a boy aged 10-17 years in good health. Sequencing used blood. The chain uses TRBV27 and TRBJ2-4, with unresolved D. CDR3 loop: CASSDRPKNIQYF. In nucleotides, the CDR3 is TGTGCCAGCTCCGATCGTCCCAAAAACATTCAGTACTTC.